A single sample gave rise to the 23 T cell receptor beta chains below, sequenced in a study of cytomegalovirus exposure and HLA in healthy donors. Both 60 Vbeta primers and 13 Jbeta primers went into the PCR. Clones were read by immunoSEQ multiplex PCR, and TCRdb kept only the in-frame ones, dropping some. The data contain over 110,000 clones, around 78% of them seen just once; the ten biggest clones take up 6.2%. Material: PBMCs. The origin of the receptors is a woman in her thirties or forties in good health and CMV-seropositive.

The chain carries TRBV5-5 and TRBJ2-7; 9 positions agree with TRBD1. V shed 4 bases and J 2 bases; nucleotides not matched to a gene: 13. This CDR3 is 17 amino acids long. Germline CDR1 SGHKS, CDR2 YYEKEE (reference sequence). Here the CDR3 reads CASSHPLRQGVTYEQYF. CDR3 nucleotides: TGTGCCAGCAGCCATCCCCTACGACAGGGGGTGACCTACGAGCAGTACTTC.

The rearrangement uses TRBV15 and TRBJ2-5; D unclear. The CDR3 totals 13 residues. Germline V lookup: CDR1 LNHNV, CDR2 YYDKDF (reference sequence). With 5 bases removed from V and 7 bases from J, the gap between germline ends came to 14 bases. CDR3: CATSGASLGTQYF. Here the CDR3 DNA reads TGTGCCACCAGCGGTGCGAGTCTCGGGACCCAGTACTTC.

The chain couples TRBV7-9 to TRBJ2-1; 7 bases line up with TRBD1. CDR3 length: 12 residues. Losses at the gene ends were 8 bases for V and 3 bases for J; bases not matched to a gene: 1. The germline V gene encodes CDR1 SEHNR and CDR2 FQNEAQ (reference sequence). In DNA, the CDR3 is TGTGCCAGCGGGGACAGCTACAATGAGCAGTTCTTC. Its translation is CASGDSYNEQFF.

The V gene is TRBV20-1, the J gene TRBJ2-7, with unresolved D. V gave up 2 bases and J gave up 6 bases, with 8 bases separating them. This CDR3 has 11 amino acids. Germline CDR1 DFQATT, CDR2 SNEGSKA (reference sequence). DNA of the CDR3: TGCAGTGCTAGAAAGTCGGGCGAGCAGTACTTC. This codes for CSARKSGEQYF.

The table lists this clone with a count of one. This chain joins TRBV7-8 and TRBJ2-1, with TRBD2 matching 7 bases. Germline CDR1 and CDR2: SGHVS and FQNEAQ. The CDR3 loop spans 14 amino acids. The V and J ends lost 6 bases and 4 bases, in that order; junction bases with no gene match: 6. The CDR3 DNA follows: TGTGCCAGCAGTTGGTCGGGACTATACAATGAGCAGTTCTTC. It translates to CASSWSGLYNEQFF.

There are a few counts of this clone. The chain carries TRBV19 and TRBJ2-2; 7 bases fit TRBD1. Germline CDR1 LNHDA, CDR2 SQIVND (reference sequence). The length of the CDR3 is 16 residues. Trimming removed 8 bases from V and 3 bases from J; junction bases left unmatched: 12. The CDR3 loop is CASCGQASLYTGELFF. Written as DNA, the CDR3 is TGTGCCAGTTGCGGACAGGCCTCGCTATACACCGGGGAGCTGTTTTTT.

The genes are TRBV6-5 and TRBJ2-7; 8 bases align to TRBD1. The CDR3 is 13 amino acids. With V trimmed by 6 bases and J by 6 bases, 7 bases remained unmatched. Germline V lookup: CDR1 MNHEY, CDR2 SVGAGI. This CDR3 reads CASRRTGRGEQYF. The DNA for the CDR3 is TGTGCCAGCAGGCGGACAGGGCGGGGCGAGCAGTACTTC.

This chain links TRBV11-2 with TRBJ2-7; 10 bases map to TRBD1. The CDR3 has 15 amino acids. The germline V gene has CDR1 SGHAT and CDR2 FQNNGV. The ends lost 4 bases at V and 3 bases at J; junction bases unmatched: 6. The CDR3 sequence is CASSSGGQGHYEQYF. As DNA, the CDR3 is TGTGCCAGCAGCTCCGGGGGACAGGGGCACTACGAGCAGTACTTC.

The rearrangement uses TRBV5-1 and TRBJ2-7, with TRBD2 as a possible D gene (5 bases). V gave up 0 bases and J gave up 4 bases, with 11 bases separating them. This CDR3 contains 14 residues. The germline gives CDR1 SGHRS, CDR2 YFSETQ. The CDR3 nucleotides read TGCGCCAGCAGCTTGGTGGGAGATGGTTACGAGCAGTACTTC. It yields the protein CASSLVGDGYEQYF.

In regard to this clone: At one boundary the junction diverges from the germline segment, which might be a read error. This chain joins TRBV7-7 and TRBJ2-5, with TRBD1 identical over 7 bases. Per germline, CDR1 SSHAT and CDR2 FNYEAQ (reference sequence). The CDR3 is 15 residues long. CDR3: CASSLTGTVQETQYF. CDR3 in DNA: TGTGCTAGCAGCTTGACCGGGACAGTCCAAGAGACCCAGTACTTC.

The chain has TRBV5-1 and TRBJ2-7; 8 bases fit TRBD1. This CDR3 is built from 13 residues. After removal of 4 bases from V and 4 bases from J, the junction contained 4 bases not matched to a gene. Germline CDR1 SGHRS, CDR2 YFSETQ. For the CDR3, the DNA is TGCGCCAGCAGCATAGGGACAGGTTACGAGCAGTACTTC. It codes for CASSIGTGYEQYF.

The chain recombines TRBV6-6 with TRBJ2-1, with 14 bases matching TRBD2. V trimming: 6 bases; J trimming: 6 bases; junction bases outside the gene matches: 7. The CDR3 is made up of 16 amino acids. Germline V gene data show CDR1 as MNHNY and CDR2 as SVGAGI (reference sequence). CDR3 nucleotide sequence: TGTGCCAGCAGGTCCGGGACTAGCGGGAGAGTCAATGAGCAGTTCTTC. Protein product: CASRSGTSGRVNEQFF.

The V call is TRBV20-1, the J call TRBJ2-7, with unresolved D. Trimming removed 3 bases from V and 1 base from J, with 4 bases in between. The CDR3 extends over 11 amino acids. Germline CDR1 reads DFQATT; CDR2 reads SNEGSKA (reference sequence). DNA of the CDR3: TGCAGTGCTAGCCCTTCCTACGAGCAGTACTTC. Translation: CSASPSYEQYF.

The chain joins TRBV27 to TRBJ2-1; a possible D gene is TRBD1 (5 bases). CDR1 is MNHEY, CDR2 SMNVEV, per germline (reference sequence). Trimming left V 4 bases short and J 3 bases short, with 16 bases between. CDR3 length: 16 residues. For the CDR3, the DNA is TGTGCCAGCAGTTCAGGGCTGCGGAAGAGCTACAATGAGCAGTTCTTC. It yields the protein CASSSGLRKSYNEQFF.

This rearrangement joins TRBV5-5 to TRBJ2-3; D unresolved. V dropped 3 bases and J dropped 5 bases, with 7 bases sitting between them. The CDR3 extends over 12 amino acids. Looked up from germline, CDR1 is SGHKS and CDR2 is YYEKEE (reference sequence). The chain's CDR3 is CASSSPLDTQYF. The CDR3 bases are TGTGCCAGCAGCTCCCCTTTAGATACGCAGTATTTT.

J is TRBJ2-1 and V is TRBV18; the D is unclear. The germline V gene encodes CDR1 KGHSH and CDR2 LQKENI. Trimming removed 1 base from V and 0 bases from J, with 4 bases in between. This CDR3 is 14 amino acids long. As DNA, the CDR3 is TGTGCCAGCTCACCACGACTCTCCTACAATGAGCAGTTCTTC. Residues: CASSPRLSYNEQFF.

The chain employs TRBV11-3 and TRBJ2-3; D is undetermined. Trimming pared 3 bases from V and 6 bases from J, leaving 10 bases between. This CDR3 is built from 13 residues. CDR1 is SGHNT and CDR2 is YENEEA in the germline V gene. The CDR3 DNA is TGTGCCAGCAGCTTTCCCTCTAGGGATACGCAGTATTTT. It specifies CASSFPSRDTQYF.

This clone was seen a few times. The CDR3 reads CASSQDHGGLAVQYF. The CDR3 bases are TGCGCCAGCAGCCAAGACCACGGGGGACTAGCGGTGCAGTATTTT. The chain uses TRBV4-1 and TRBJ2-3; 11 nucleotides line up with TRBD2. There are 15 residues in the CDR3. With V trimmed by 0 bases and J by 11 bases, 7 bases remained unmatched. Per germline, CDR1 MGHRA and CDR2 YSYEKL.

V usage is TRBV27 and J usage is TRBJ1-1; D perhaps matches TRBD1 (6 bases). V lost 5 bases to trimming and J lost 5 bases, with 12 bases between them. The CDR3 runs to 13 residues. Germline assignment: CDR1 MNHEY and CDR2 SMNVEV (reference sequence). The CDR3 loop is CASSPTGLTEAFF. CDR3 coding DNA: TGTGCCAGCAGTCCCACAGGGTTAACTGAAGCTTTCTTT.

The gene calls are TRBV27 and TRBJ2-7; a possible D gene is TRBD2 (6 bases). Trimming removed 6 bases from V and 6 bases from J, with 15 bases in between. From germline, CDR1 is MNHEY and CDR2 SMNVEV (reference sequence). This CDR3 is 13 amino acids long. The CDR3 DNA follows: TGTGCCAGCAGACTAGTGGGAGGTATCGAGCAGTACTTC. It specifies CASRLVGGIEQYF.

The genes are TRBV9 and TRBJ2-3; 7 bases align to TRBD2. The CDR3 is 16 residues long. V was pared by 6 bases and J by 2 bases, with 12 bases of the junction left unmatched. Germline values: CDR1 SGDLS, CDR2 YYNGEE. CDR3 in DNA: TGTGCCAGCACCGCGAGGCCTAGCGGATTCACAGATACGCAGTATTTT. It encodes CASTARPSGFTDTQYF.

The chain combines TRBV5-1 with TRBJ1-3; D ambiguous. CDR1 SGHRS and CDR2 YFSETQ come from the germline V gene. The CDR3 totals 16 residues. Trimming took off 4 bases at V and 0 bases at J, with 14 bases between the two ends. The CDR3 DNA is TGCGCCAGCAGCCCAATGGGAGACGTCTCTGGAAACACCATATATTTT. This sequence encodes CASSPMGDVSGNTIYF.

The gene calls are TRBV19 and TRBJ2-7, with D possibly being TRBD2 (6 bases). Germline V gene lookup returns CDR1 LNHDA and CDR2 SQIVND (reference sequence). This CDR3 comprises 14 residues. V lost 6 bases, J lost 3 bases, and 15 bases lay in between. CDR3 nucleotides: TGTGCCAGTAGCGCTAGGACTAATTACTACGAGCAGTACTTC. It codes for CASSARTNYYEQYF.